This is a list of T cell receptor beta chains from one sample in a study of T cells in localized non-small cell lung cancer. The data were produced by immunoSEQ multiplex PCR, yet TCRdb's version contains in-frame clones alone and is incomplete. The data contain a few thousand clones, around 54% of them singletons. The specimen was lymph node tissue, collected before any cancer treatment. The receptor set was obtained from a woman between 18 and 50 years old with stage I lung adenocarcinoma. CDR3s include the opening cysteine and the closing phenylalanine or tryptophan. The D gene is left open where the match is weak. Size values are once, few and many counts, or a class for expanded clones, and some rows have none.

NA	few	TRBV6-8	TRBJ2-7	TGTGCCAGCAGTTACAGCCGGGACTCGAGGTCCTACGAGCAGTACTTC	CASSYSRDSRSYEQYF
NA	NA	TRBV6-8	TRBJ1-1	TGTGCCAGCACCTACAGGGAGAACACTGAAGCTTTCTTT	CASTYRENTEAFF
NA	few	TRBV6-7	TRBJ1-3	TGTGCCACCAGCACCCCGGGAAACACCATATATTTT	CATSTPGNTIYF
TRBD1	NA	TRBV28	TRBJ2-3	TGTGCCAGCAGTTTCCTTACTGCCGGGACAGTTAGCACAGATACGCAGTATTTT	CASSFLTAGTVSTDTQYF
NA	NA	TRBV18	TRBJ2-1	TGTGCCAGCTCTGGGGACACCAGCGAGCAGTTCTTC	CASSGDTSEQFF
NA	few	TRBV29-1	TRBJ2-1	TGCAGCGTTTGGGGGGGCGGGATAGGAGCTCACAATGAGCAGTTCTTC	CSVWGGGIGAHNEQFF
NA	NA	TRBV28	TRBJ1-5	TGTGCCAGCAGCTCCCAGCTCGATCAGCCCCAGCATTTT	CASSSQLDQPQHF
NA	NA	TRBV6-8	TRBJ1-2	TGTGCCAGCAGTTACTTGCAGGGGAGGCTCAATCCCGATGGCTACACCTTC	CASSYLQGRLNPDGYTF
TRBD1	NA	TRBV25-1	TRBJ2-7	TGTGCCAGCAGTTTCGCCGGGACAGGGTCCTACGAGCAGTACTTC	CASSFAGTGSYEQYF
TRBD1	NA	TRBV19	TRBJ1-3	TGTGCCAGTAGTATGGCAGGGGGTAGTGGAAACACCATATATTTT	CASSMAGGSGNTIYF
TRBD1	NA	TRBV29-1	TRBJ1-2	TGCAGCGTTGCCGAACAGGGGGTTAACTATGGCTACACCTTC	CSVAEQGVNYGYTF
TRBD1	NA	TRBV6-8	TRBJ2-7	TGTGCCAGCAGTCCGAAGGGACAGGGTAAGCAGTACTTC	CASSPKGQGKQYF
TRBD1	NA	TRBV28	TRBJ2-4	TGTGCCAGCAGTATAAACAGGGGGCTAAACATTCAGTACTTC	CASSINRGLNIQYF
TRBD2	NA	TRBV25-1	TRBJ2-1	TGTGCCAGCAGTGGACCGGGACTAGCGGGACTCAATGAGCAGTTCTTC	CASSGPGLAGLNEQFF
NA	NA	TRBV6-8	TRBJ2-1	TGTGCCAGCAGAAGGATGGGGGGCGAGCAGTTCTTC	CASRRMGGEQFF
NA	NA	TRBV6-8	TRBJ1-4	TGTGCCATCGCCCCCTCGGTGGGCGGTAATGAAAAACTGTTTTTT	CAIAPSVGGNEKLFF
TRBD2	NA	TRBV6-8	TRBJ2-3	TGTGCCAGCAGTGAGACTAGCGGGAGTATCTCAGATACGCAGTATTTT	CASSETSGSISDTQYF
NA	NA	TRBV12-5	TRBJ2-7	TGTGCCAGTCAAGTTAGACCCAACTACGAGCAGTACTTC	CASQVRPNYEQYF